This T cell receptor (beta chain) was recovered during a study of shared clonotypes between healthy human individuals. Only in-frame clones appear in the TCRdb table, and some are missing; sequencing was by immunoSEQ multiplex PCR. The data contain about 1.1 million clones, about 80% of them singletons. Subsets obtained from CD4+ cells comprised CD45RA+ naive and CD45RA-negative memory cells. Notes on the study in general: The sole specimen, blood, was sampled, and tissue repertoires likely differ. When compared with the clonotypes that were shared by all four sorted-subset donors, the non-shared clonotypes turned out to have lower generation probabilities. Roughly 5% of naive CD4 clonotypes were shared across four donors.

With respect to this clone: The antigen is undetermined.

Per the germline V gene, CDR1 is MNHNS and CDR2 is SASEGT. V lost 6 bases and J lost 4, with 7 bases in between. The CDR3 spans 12 residues. The sample comprised memory CD4+ T cells from PBMCs. Described subset: CD45RA-negative fraction. This receptor was obtained from a man in his late teens or twenties in good health. Some clones in this sample may be carry-over from other donors' samples. This chain joins TRBV6-1 and TRBJ2-1; D is unresolved. CDR3 protein: CASRATYNEQFF. CDR3 sequence (DNA): TGTGCCAGCAGAGCGACGTACAATGAGCAGTTCTTC.